These 2 T cell receptor beta chains share one sample of origin, sequenced in a study of identical twins. TCRdb itself ran the 5' RACE reads through MiXCR, one entry per CDR3 protein. The data show hundreds of thousands of distinct CDR3 sequences, with 6% to 6.5% seen just once and roughly 1.6% held by the top ten. Sequencing was done on a sample of naive T cells sorted from blood. These receptor sequences come from a man between 18 and 35 years old in good health.

This clonotype appeared many times. One junction end disagrees with the germline gene, perhaps due to a read error. J is TRBJ1-5 and V is TRBV5-1, with D hard to call. The CDR3 sequence is 13 residues long. Germline V gives CDR1 SGHRS, CDR2 YFSETQ. The CDR3 region has the DNA TGTGCCAGCAGCTTAGTCGGCAATCAGCCCCAGCATTTT. The encoded protein is CASSLVGNQPQHF.

This clonotype was counted a few times. V gene TRBV12-3 or TRBV12-4 combines with J gene TRBJ2-2; no clear D. Trimming removed 7 bases from V and 6 bases from J, with 3 bases in between. The length of the CDR3 is 10 residues. The CDR3 region is CASTPGELFF. DNA for the CDR3: TGTGCCAGCACCCCCGGGGAGCTGTTTTTT.